This record concerns one TCR beta chain sequence. Its target is not known. In TCRdb, the 5' RACE reads were re-called with MiXCR into one record per CDR3 protein. The sample has some 100,000 distinct CDR3 sequences; roughly 14% are singletons. The data were obtained in a study of early T cells in non-severe SARS-CoV-2 infection. There are 16 residues in the CDR3. Deletions cut 2 bases from V and 7 bases from J, with 18 bases between. Overall study results and limits: Reliance on VDJdb matching favored anti-spike CD8 responses; private and CD4 specificities were missed.

Sequencing input: whole blood. The clonotype comes from an adult who was a healthcare worker with PCR-confirmed SARS-CoV-2 infection or an uninfected control (not recorded which). The V gene is TRBV12-3 or TRBV12-4, the J gene TRBJ2-1; D might be TRBD1 (6 bases). For the CDR3, the DNA is TGTGCCAGCAGTTTAAAGGGGGATACCCCTTGGAATGAGCAGTTCTTC. Its protein product is CASSLKGDTPWNEQFF.